A selection of T cell receptor beta chains follows, all from one sample in a study of cytomegalovirus exposure and HLA in healthy donors. Generated by immunoSEQ multiplex PCR, the TCRdb table keeps only in-frame clones and is missing some. The table records 150,000 to 200,000 clones, approximately 89% of them present only once. Specimen: PBMCs. The receptors here all came from a woman under 30 in good health and CMV-seropositive. CDR3s include the opening cysteine and the closing phenylalanine or tryptophan. Fields, in order: clone size, V gene, J gene, D gene, CDR3 DNA, CDR3 protein. D genes are given only for firm matches. Some rows mark clone size as missing; the rest say once, few, many or name a class of expanded clone.

-,TRBV28,TRBJ1-5,-,TGTGCCAGCAGTTCTGACAGGCATAGCAATCAGCCCCAGCATTTT,CASSSDRHSNQPQHF
-,TRBV18,TRBJ2-1,TRBD2,TGTGCCATCCGACGGGCGGGAGAAGGAGATGAGCAGTTCTTC,CAIRRAGEGDEQFF
-,TRBV19,TRBJ2-7,-,TGTGCCAGTAGTGACCAGGCCTACGAGCAGTACTTC,CASSDQAYEQYF
-,TRBV11-3,TRBJ2-3,-,TGTGCCAGCAGCTTAGAACAGGGAGCAGATACGCAGTATTTT,CASSLEQGADTQYF
once,TRBV27,TRBJ2-3,-,TGTGCCATCCCTAGAGACAGAAACACAGATACGCAGTATTTT,CAIPRDRNTDTQYF
once,TRBV27,TRBJ2-1,-,TGTGCCAGCAGTTTTGGCGGAACCTACAATGAGCAGTTCTTC,CASSFGGTYNEQFF
few,TRBV7-6,TRBJ1-2,-,TGTGCCAGCAGCTTAGCGCCAGGAGGCTATGGCTACACCTTC,CASSLAPGGYGYTF
-,TRBV30,TRBJ2-3,-,TGTGCCTGGAGTGCCGGGACAACTCGCACAGATACGCAGTATTTT,CAWSAGTTRTDTQYF
-,TRBV19,TRBJ1-2,-,TGTGCCAGTAGTTTCCCGAACAGGGTTGGCTATGGCTACACCTTC,CASSFPNRVGYGYTF
-,TRBV5-1,TRBJ1-2,-,TGCGCCAGCAGCTTCGGGGGAGCCTATGGCTACACCTTC,CASSFGGAYGYTF
-,TRBV4-1,TRBJ2-3,-,TGCGCCAGCAGCCAAGCCCTTTTAAATACGCAGTATTTT,CASSQALLNTQYF
-,TRBV7-2,TRBJ1-2,TRBD1,TGTGCCAGCAGCCCCCAACCCCCGGCAGGGGGCTACTATGGCTACACCTTC,CASSPQPPAGGYYGYTF
-,TRBV4-1,TRBJ2-5,TRBD2,TGCGCCAGCAGCCAGGCTCCGAGGAGCGGGGGAGAGACCCAGTACTTC,CASSQAPRSGGETQYF
-,TRBV7-2,TRBJ1-4,-,TGTGCCAGCAGCCCCGAGCATGAAAAACTGTTTTTT,CASSPEHEKLFF
once,TRBV30,TRBJ2-3,-,TGTGCCTGGAGTTTGGGACACGAGGGAGATACGCAGTATTTT,CAWSLGHEGDTQYF
-,TRBV30,TRBJ2-2,TRBD2,TGTGCCTGGAGTTTAGGACTAGCGGCCGGGGAGCTGTTTTTT,CAWSLGLAAGELFF
-,TRBV9,TRBJ2-2,TRBD2,TGTGCCAGCAGCGTCAGCTGGCGGGAGGGCCAGTCGACCACCGGGGAGCTGTTTTTT,CASSVSWREGQSTTGELFF
-,TRBV12-5,TRBJ2-1,-,TGTGCTAGTGGTTTAAGGGGCTACAATGAGCAGTTCTTC,CASGLRGYNEQFF
-,TRBV29-1,TRBJ2-7,-,TGCAGCGTTACGACAGTTTCCTACGAGCAGTACTTC,CSVTTVSYEQYF
-,TRBV19,TRBJ2-7,TRBD1,TGTGCCAGTAGTCCCGGGACAGGGGCGTCCTACGAGCAGTACTTC,CASSPGTGASYEQYF
-,TRBV5-1,TRBJ2-2,TRBD2,TGCGCCAGCAGGGTCATCGCGGGAGAGGTCGGGGAGCTGTTTTTT,CASRVIAGEVGELFF
once,TRBV2,TRBJ2-2,-,TGTGCCAGCAGTGCCGTAACGCAGACCGGGGAGCTGTTTTTT,CASSAVTQTGELFF
-,TRBV6-5,TRBJ2-1,TRBD2,TGTGCCAGCAGTACTTTAGCGGGAGGGCCGGAGTTCTTC,CASSTLAGGPEFF
-,TRBV4-1,TRBJ2-1,-,TGCGCCAGCAGCCGAGAACTCAATGAGCAGTTCTTC,CASSRELNEQFF
-,TRBV5-1,TRBJ2-7,TRBD2,TGCGCCAGCAGCTTGGCCGGGGGGATCTCCTACGAGCAGTACTTC,CASSLAGGISYEQYF
-,TRBV19,TRBJ1-3,TRBD1,TGTGCCAGTGCAGGAGGACAGGTTTTCGGAAACACCATATATTTT,CASAGGQVFGNTIYF
-,TRBV6-6,TRBJ1-3,TRBD1,TGTGCCAGCACCACAGGGGCTGGAAACACCATATATTTT,CASTTGAGNTIYF
-,TRBV5-1,TRBJ2-7,TRBD2,TGCGCCAGCAGCCTTAGCGGGAGCAATTACGAGCAGTACTTC,CASSLSGSNYEQYF
-,TRBV23-1,TRBJ2-2,TRBD1,TGCGCCAGCAGTCCCACGGGCGGGACAGGGGAAACCGGGGAGCTGTTTTTT,CASSPTGGTGETGELFF
-,TRBV11-2,TRBJ2-5,-,TGTGCCAGCAGCTTGGGCCCCACAGGGAGAGAGACCCAGTACTTC,CASSLGPTGRETQYF
few,TRBV18,TRBJ2-7,TRBD1,TGTGCCAGCTCACTCGCCGGGACAGAACTCTACGAGCAGTACTTC,CASSLAGTELYEQYF
-,TRBV5-1,TRBJ2-2,TRBD1,TGCGCCAGCAGCTACTCCGGGACAGACACCGGGGAGCTGTTTTTT,CASSYSGTDTGELFF
few,TRBV27,TRBJ1-5,-,TGTGCCAGCAGGTCAGGGTACGGTAATCAGCCCCAGCATTTT,CASRSGYGNQPQHF
-,TRBV7-9,TRBJ1-1,TRBD1,TGTGCCAGCAGCCTCGGACAGGGGGCAATAGCTTTCTTT,CASSLGQGAIAFF
-,TRBV18,TRBJ2-7,TRBD2,TGTGCCAGCTCACCGACTAGCGGGAGTAGCTACGAGCAGTACTTC,CASSPTSGSSYEQYF
-,TRBV28,TRBJ2-7,TRBD1,TGTGCCAGCAGCTCCGGGACAGGGGGATACCACGAGCAGTACTTC,CASSSGTGGYHEQYF
-,TRBV7-9,TRBJ1-1,-,TGTGCCAGCAGCCGACACGGTGGGAACACTGAAGCTTTCTTT,CASSRHGGNTEAFF
-,TRBV6-5,TRBJ2-7,-,TGTGCCAGCAGTTACAGGAGGGAAGGGAATTACGAGCAGTACTTC,CASSYRREGNYEQYF
few,TRBV7-3,TRBJ1-1,-,TGTGCCAGCAGCTTACAGAACACTGAAGCTTTCTTT,CASSLQNTEAFF
-,TRBV10-3,TRBJ2-2,TRBD1,TGTGCCATCCAGGGGGCAGGGCAGAACACCGGGGAGCTGTTTTTT,CAIQGAGQNTGELFF
-,TRBV5-6,TRBJ2-7,TRBD2,TGTGCCAGCAGCCCGAGGACTAGCTTCCACGAGCAGTACTTC,CASSPRTSFHEQYF
-,TRBV7-2,TRBJ2-3,-,TGTGCCAGCAGCTTATTGGCGGGGTCCTGGGGGCAGTATTTT,CASSLLAGSWGQYF
-,TRBV5-4,TRBJ2-7,TRBD2,TGTGCCAGCAGTCGTAGCGGGACGGTCCTCGAGCAGTACTTC,CASSRSGTVLEQYF
-,TRBV18,TRBJ2-1,-,TGTGCCAGCTCACCCTCGGCCAGCGGCAATGAGCAGTTCTTC,CASSPSASGNEQFF
-,TRBV7-2,TRBJ1-5,-,TGTGCCAGCAGCCGCGAGGGGGGCAATCAGCCCCAGCATTTT,CASSREGGNQPQHF
few,TRBV5-1,TRBJ1-4,-,TGCGCCAGCAGCTTTTCAGGGACTAATGAAAAACTGTTTTTT,CASSFSGTNEKLFF
-,TRBV4-1,TRBJ2-7,TRBD2,TGCGCCAGCAGCCTCAGACATGGGACTAGCGGAGCTGCCTCCTACGAGCAGTACTTC,CASSLRHGTSGAASYEQYF
once,TRBV18,TRBJ1-5,TRBD1,TGTGCCAGCTCACCCACGACACAGGGGTCGGGTAATCAGCCCCAGCATTTT,CASSPTTQGSGNQPQHF
-,TRBV7-9,TRBJ2-1,TRBD2,TGTGCCAGCAGCTTGCCGGGACTAAACCATAGAGAGCAGTTCTTC,CASSLPGLNHREQFF
-,TRBV7-2,TRBJ2-7,-,TGTGCCAGCACATTAAGCGGAGGCCCCTACGAGCAGTACTTC,CASTLSGGPYEQYF
once,TRBV27,TRBJ2-1,TRBD2,TGTGCCAGCATGCGGCTAGCGGGAAACAATGAGCAGTTCTTC,CASMRLAGNNEQFF
-,TRBV6-5,TRBJ1-3,TRBD1,TGTGCCAGCAGTCTACAGGGGACTGGAAACACCATATATTTT,CASSLQGTGNTIYF
-,TRBV4-3,TRBJ2-7,-,TGCGCCAGCAGCCGCGCACTTCTTAACGAGCAGTACTTC,CASSRALLNEQYF